This T cell receptor beta chain was obtained from a study of OX40 agonist ivuxolimab in advanced cancers. Trimming shortened V by 3 bases and J by 1 base, and 9 bases separated the two germline ends. Germline assignment: CDR1 MNHEY and CDR2 SMNVEV (reference sequence). The CDR3 has 15 amino acids. Profiling relied on immunoSEQ multiplex PCR, and the TCRdb table lists in-frame clones only, not all of them. The table includes around 97,000 clones, less than 90% detected once. This chain links TRBV27 with TRBJ2-2; either TRBD1 or TRBD2 may supply D (5 bases each). This TCR derives from an adult with an advanced solid tumor such as melanoma, head and neck, liver or kidney cancer. Sequences were derived from CD4+ or CD8+ T cells sorted from blood, sampled in a trial of the OX40 agonist ivuxolimab. The CDR3 DNA reads as TGTGCCAGCAGTTTTCAGAGGGGGAACACCGGGGAGCTGTTTTTT. Its translation is CASSFQRGNTGELFF.